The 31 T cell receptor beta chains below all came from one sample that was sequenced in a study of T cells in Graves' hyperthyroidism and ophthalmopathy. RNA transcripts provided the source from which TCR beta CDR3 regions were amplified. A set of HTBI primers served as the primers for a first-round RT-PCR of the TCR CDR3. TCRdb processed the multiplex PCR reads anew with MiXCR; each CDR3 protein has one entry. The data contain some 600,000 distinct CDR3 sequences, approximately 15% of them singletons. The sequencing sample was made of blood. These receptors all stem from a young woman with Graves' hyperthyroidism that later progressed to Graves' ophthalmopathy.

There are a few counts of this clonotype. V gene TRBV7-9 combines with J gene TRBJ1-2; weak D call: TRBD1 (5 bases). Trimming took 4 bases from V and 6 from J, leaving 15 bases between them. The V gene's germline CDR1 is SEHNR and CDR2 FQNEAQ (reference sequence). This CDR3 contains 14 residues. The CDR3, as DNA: TGTGCCAGCAGCTCTTTATATGGGACCGATGGCTACACCTTC. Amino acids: CASSSLYGTDGYTF.

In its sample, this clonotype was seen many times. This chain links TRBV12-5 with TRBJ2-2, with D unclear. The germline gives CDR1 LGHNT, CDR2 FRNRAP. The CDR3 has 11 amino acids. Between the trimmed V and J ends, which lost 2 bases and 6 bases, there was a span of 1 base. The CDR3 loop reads CASGLSGELFF. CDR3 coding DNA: TGTGCTAGTGGTTTGTCCGGGGAGCTGTTTTTT.

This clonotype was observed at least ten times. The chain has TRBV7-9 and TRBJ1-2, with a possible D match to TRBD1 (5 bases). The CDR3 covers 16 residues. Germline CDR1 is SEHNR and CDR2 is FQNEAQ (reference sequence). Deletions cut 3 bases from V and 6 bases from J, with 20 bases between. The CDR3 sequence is CASSFPGTNQLHGYTF. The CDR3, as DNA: TGTGCCAGCAGCTTTCCGGGGACGAACCAACTTCATGGCTACACCTTC.

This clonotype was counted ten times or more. The CDR3, as DNA: TGTGCCAGCAGTTCCTCCCTGACAGGTCTAAGCACCGGGGAGCTGTTTTTT. Protein product: CASSSSLTGLSTGELFF. The chain has TRBV27 and TRBJ2-2, with TRBD1 as a possible D gene (6 bases). From germline, CDR1 is MNHEY and CDR2 SMNVEV (reference sequence). Trimming removed 4 bases at V and 4 bases at J, with 19 bases between. This CDR3 has 17 amino acids.

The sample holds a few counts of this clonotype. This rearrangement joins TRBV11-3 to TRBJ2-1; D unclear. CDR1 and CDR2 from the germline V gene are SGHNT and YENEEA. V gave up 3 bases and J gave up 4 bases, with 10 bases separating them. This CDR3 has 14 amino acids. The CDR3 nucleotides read TGTGCCAGCAGCTTGGATGGGCAATACAATGAGCAGTTCTTC. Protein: CASSLDGQYNEQFF.

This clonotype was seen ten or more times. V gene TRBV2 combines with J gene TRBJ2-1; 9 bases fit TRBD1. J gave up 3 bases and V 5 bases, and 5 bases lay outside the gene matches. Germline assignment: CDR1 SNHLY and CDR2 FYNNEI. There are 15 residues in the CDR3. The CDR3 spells CASSPGTGLYNEQFF. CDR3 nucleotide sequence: TGTGCCAGCAGTCCCGGGACAGGGCTCTACAATGAGCAGTTCTTC.

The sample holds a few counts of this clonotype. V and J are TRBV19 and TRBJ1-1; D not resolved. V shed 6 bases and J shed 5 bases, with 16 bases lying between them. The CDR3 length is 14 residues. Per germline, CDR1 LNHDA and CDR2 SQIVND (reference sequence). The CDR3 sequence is CASRLQHTRTEAFF. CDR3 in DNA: TGTGCCAGTAGACTACAACACACCCGGACTGAAGCTTTCTTT.

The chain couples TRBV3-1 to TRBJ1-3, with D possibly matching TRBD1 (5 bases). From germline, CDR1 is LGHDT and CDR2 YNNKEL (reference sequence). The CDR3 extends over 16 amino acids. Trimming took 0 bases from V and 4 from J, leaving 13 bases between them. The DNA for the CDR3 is TGTGCCAGCAGCCAAGATTGGGGGGTAGCGGGAAACACCATATATTTT. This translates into CASSQDWGVAGNTIYF.

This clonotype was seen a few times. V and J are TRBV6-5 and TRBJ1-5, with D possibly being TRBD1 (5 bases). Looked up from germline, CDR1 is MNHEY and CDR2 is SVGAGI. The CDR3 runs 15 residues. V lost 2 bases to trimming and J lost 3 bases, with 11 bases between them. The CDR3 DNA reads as TGTGCCAGCAGTTACGAGGGGCGCTCCAATCAGCCCCAGCATTTT. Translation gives CASSYEGRSNQPQHF.

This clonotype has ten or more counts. DNA for the CDR3: TGCGCCAGCAGCAATGCTAGCCCCACCGGGGAGCTGTTTTTT. Its protein is CASSNASPTGELFF. The genes are TRBV5-1 and TRBJ2-2; possibly TRBD2 for D (5 bases). CDR3 size: 14 residues. Germline V lookup: CDR1 SGHRS, CDR2 YFSETQ. V was pared by 4 bases and J by 4 bases, with 11 bases between.

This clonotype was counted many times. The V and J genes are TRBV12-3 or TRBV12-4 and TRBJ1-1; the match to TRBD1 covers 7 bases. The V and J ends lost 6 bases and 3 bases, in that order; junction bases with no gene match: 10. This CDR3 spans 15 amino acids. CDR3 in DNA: TGTGCCAGCAGCCCGGCGAGGGGGCAACACACTGAAGCTTTCTTT. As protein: CASSPARGQHTEAFF.

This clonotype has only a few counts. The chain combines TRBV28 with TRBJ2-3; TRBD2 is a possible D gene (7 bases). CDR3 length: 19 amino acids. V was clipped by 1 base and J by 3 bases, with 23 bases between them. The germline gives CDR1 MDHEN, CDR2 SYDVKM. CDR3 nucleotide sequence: TGTGCCAGCAGTTTATCCCCCGGGGGGCTAGCGGAGATTACAGATACGCAGTATTTT. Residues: CASSLSPGGLAEITDTQYF. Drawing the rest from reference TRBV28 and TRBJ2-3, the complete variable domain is DVKVTQSSRYLVKRTGEKVFLECVQDMDHENMFWYRQDPGLGLRLIYFSYDVKMKEKGDIPEGYSVSREKKERFSLILESASTNQTSMYLCASSLSPGGLAEITDTQYFGPGTRLTVL.

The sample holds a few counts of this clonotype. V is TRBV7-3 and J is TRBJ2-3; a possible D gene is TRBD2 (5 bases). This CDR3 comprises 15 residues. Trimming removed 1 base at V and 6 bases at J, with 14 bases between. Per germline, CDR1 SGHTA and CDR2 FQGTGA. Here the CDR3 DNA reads TGTGCCAGCAGCTTAATGGGGTTGGGCGGGGATACGCAGTATTTT. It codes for CASSLMGLGGDTQYF. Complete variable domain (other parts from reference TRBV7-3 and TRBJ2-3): GAGVSQTPSNKVTEKGKYVELRCDPISGHTALYWYRQSLGQGPEFLIYFQGTGAADDSGLPNDRFFAVRPEGSVSTLKIQRTERGDSAVYLCASSLMGLGGDTQYFGPGTRLTVL.

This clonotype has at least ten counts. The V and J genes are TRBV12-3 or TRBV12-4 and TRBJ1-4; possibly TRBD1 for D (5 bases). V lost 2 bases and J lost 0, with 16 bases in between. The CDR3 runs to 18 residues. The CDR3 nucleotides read TGTGCCAGCAGTTTAAGGCAGGGCCTCTTTGCAACTAATGAAAAACTGTTTTTT. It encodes CASSLRQGLFATNEKLFF.

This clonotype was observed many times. The CDR3 protein is CASSLGLEEQFF. The CDR3 DNA reads TGTGCCAGCAGCTTGGGACTGGAGGAGCAGTTCTTC. The J gene is TRBJ2-1, the V gene TRBV7-3; tentative D call: TRBD2 (6 bases). The CDR3 totals 12 residues. Germline-derived CDR1 and CDR2 are SGHTA and FQGTGA. Deletions cut 3 bases from V and 10 bases from J, with 10 bases between.

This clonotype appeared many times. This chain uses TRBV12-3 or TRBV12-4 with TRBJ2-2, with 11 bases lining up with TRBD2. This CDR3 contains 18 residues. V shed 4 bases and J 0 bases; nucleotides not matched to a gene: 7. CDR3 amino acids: CASSSTGLAVANTGELFF. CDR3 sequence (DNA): TGTGCCAGCAGTTCGACGGGACTAGCGGTCGCGAACACCGGGGAGCTGTTTTTT.

The CDR3 nucleotides read TGTGCCAGCAGCCGTGTTGCGAGCCCCGGGAACACAGATACGCAGTATTTT. It encodes CASSRVASPGNTDTQYF. The chain uses TRBV14 and TRBJ2-3; tentatively, D is TRBD2 (5 bases). The CDR3 has 17 amino acids. Per germline, CDR1 SGHDN and CDR2 FVKESK. Trimming took 4 bases from V and 2 from J, leaving 19 bases between them. The whole variable domain, remainder taken from reference TRBV14 and TRBJ2-3, is EAGVTQFPSHSVIEKGQTVTLRCDPISGHDNLYWYRRVMGKEIKFLLHFVKESKQDESGMPNNRFLAERTGGTYSTLKVQPAELEDSGVYFCASSRVASPGNTDTQYFGPGTRLTVL.

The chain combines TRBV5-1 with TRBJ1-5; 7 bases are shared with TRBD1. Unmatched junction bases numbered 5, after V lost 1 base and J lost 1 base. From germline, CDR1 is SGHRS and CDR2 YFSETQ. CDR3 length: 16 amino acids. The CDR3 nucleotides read TGCGCCAGCAGCTTGACAGGGGTTGGGAGCAATCAGCCCCAGCATTTT. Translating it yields CASSLTGVGSNQPQHF.

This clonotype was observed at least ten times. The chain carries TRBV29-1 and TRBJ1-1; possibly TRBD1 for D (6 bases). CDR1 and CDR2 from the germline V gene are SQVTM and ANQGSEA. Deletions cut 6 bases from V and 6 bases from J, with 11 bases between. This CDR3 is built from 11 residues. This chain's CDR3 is CSVGRTAEAFF. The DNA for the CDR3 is TGCAGCGTCGGACGGACAGCTGAAGCTTTCTTT.

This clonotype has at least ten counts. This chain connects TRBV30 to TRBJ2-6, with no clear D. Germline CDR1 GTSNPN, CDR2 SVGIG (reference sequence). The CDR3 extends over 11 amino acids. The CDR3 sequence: CSLSGANVLTF. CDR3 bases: TGTTCCCTATCTGGGGCCAACGTCCTGACTTTC.

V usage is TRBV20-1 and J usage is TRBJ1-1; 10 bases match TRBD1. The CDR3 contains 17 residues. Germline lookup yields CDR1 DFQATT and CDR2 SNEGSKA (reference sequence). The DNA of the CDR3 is TGCAGAGCAATTCACGGACAGGGGGGGAGGGTCGACACTGAAGCTTTCTTT. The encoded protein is CRAIHGQGGRVDTEAFF.

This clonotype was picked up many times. Here the CDR3 DNA reads TGTGCCAGCAGTTACGACGGACAGCCTAATTCACCCCTCCACTTT. Protein sequence: CASSYDGQPNSPLHF. This chain connects TRBV6-2 or TRBV6-3 to TRBJ1-6, with TRBD1 as a possible D gene (6 bases). The germline gives CDR1 MNHEY, CDR2 SVGEGT. The ends were cut back, 2 bases at V and 6 bases at J, with 11 bases in the middle. The CDR3 totals 15 residues.

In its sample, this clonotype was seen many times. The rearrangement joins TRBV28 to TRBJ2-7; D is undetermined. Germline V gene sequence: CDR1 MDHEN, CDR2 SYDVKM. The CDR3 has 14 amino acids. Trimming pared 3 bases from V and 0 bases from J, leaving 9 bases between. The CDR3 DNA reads TGTGCCAGCAGTTTGTCTATAAACTCCTACGAGCAGTACTTC. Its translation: CASSLSINSYEQYF.

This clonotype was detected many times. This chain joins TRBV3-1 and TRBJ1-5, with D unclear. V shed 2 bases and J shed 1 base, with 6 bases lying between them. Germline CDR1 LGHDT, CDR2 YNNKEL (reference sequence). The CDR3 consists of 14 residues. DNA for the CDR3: TGTGCCAGCAGCCAATCCTCGAGCAATCAGCCCCAGCATTTT. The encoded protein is CASSQSSSNQPQHF.

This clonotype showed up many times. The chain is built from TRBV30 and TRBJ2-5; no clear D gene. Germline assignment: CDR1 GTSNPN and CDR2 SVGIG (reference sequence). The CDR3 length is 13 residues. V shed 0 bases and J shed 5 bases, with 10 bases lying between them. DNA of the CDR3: TGTGCCTGGAGTGTACGACTGAAGGAGACCCAGTACTTC. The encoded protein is CAWSVRLKETQYF.

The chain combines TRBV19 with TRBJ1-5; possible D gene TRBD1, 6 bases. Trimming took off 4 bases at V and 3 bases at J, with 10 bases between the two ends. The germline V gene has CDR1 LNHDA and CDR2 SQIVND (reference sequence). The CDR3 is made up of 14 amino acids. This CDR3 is CASSTGQPNQPQHF. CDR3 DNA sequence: TGTGCCAGTAGTACTGGACAGCCCAATCAGCCCCAGCATTTT.

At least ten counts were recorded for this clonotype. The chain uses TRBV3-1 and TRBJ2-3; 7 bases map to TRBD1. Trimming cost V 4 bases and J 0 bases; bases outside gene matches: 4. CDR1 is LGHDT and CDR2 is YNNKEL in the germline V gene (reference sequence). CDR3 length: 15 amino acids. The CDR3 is CASSLTGWSTDTQYF. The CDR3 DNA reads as TGTGCCAGCAGCCTGACAGGGTGGAGCACAGATACGCAGTATTTT.

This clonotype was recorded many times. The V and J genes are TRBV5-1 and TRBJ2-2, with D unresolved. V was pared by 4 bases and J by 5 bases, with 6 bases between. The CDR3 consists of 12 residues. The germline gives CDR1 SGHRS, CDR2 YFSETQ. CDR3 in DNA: TGCGCCAGCAGCACCAAGACCGGGGAGCTGTTTTTT. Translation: CASSTKTGELFF.

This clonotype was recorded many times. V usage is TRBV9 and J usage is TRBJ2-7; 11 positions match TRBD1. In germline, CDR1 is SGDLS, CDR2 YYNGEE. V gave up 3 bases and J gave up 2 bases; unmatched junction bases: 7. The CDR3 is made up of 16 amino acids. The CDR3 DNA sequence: TGTGCCAGCAGCGCTAAGACGGGACAGGGGGCCTACGAGCAGTACTTC. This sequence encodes CASSAKTGQGAYEQYF.

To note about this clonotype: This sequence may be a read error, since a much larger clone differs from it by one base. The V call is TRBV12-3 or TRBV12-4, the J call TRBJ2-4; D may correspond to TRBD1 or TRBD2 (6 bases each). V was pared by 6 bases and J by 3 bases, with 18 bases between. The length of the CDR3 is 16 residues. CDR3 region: CASSTRGPLVKNIQYF. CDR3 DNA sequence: TGTGCCAGCAGCACCCGGGGGCCTCTAGTCAAAAACATTCAGTACTTC.

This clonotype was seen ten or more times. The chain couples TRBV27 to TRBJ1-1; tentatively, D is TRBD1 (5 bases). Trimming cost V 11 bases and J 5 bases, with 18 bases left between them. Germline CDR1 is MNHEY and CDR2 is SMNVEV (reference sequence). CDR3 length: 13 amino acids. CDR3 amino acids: CASKGPGLTEAFF. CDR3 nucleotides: TGTGCCTCCAAGGGACCCGGATTGACTGAAGCTTTCTTT.